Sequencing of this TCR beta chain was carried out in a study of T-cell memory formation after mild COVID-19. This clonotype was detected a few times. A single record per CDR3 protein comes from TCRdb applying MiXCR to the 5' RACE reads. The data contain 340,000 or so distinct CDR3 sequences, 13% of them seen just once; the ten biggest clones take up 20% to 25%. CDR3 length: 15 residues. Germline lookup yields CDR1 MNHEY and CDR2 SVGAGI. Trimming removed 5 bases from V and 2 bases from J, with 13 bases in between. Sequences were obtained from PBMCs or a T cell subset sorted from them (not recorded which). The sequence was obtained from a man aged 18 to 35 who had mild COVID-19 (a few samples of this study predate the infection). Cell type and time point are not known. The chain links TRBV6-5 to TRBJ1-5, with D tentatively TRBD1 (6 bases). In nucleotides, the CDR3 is TGTGCCAGCAGTCACCCAGGGGAGGGCAATCAGCCCCAGCATTTT. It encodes CASSHPGEGNQPQHF.